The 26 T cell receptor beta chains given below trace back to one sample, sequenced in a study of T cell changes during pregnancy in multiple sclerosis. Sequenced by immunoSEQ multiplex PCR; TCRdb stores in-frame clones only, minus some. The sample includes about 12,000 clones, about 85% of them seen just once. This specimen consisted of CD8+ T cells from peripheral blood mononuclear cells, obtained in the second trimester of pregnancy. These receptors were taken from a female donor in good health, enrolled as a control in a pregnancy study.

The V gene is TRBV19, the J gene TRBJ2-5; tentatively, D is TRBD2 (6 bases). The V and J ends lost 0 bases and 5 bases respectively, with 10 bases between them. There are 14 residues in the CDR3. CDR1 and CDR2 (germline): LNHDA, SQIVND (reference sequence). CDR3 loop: CASSIDLEGETQYF. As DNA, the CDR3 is TGTGCCAGTAGTATAGATTTGGAGGGGGAGACCCAGTACTTC.

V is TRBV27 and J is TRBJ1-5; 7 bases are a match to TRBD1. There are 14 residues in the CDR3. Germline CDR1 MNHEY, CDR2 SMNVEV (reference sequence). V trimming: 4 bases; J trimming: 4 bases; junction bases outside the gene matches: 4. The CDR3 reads CASSYSGGNQPQHF. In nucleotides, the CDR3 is TGTGCCAGCAGTTACTCAGGGGGGAATCAGCCCCAGCATTTT.

CDR3 DNA sequence: TGTGCCTGGAGTGGGACAGGGGGTCTGAGAGCCCAGCATTTT. Translation gives CAWSGTGGLRAQHF. The chain has TRBV30 and TRBJ1-5; the match to TRBD1 covers 10 bases. CDR3 size: 14 residues. Germline V CDR1 and CDR2: GTSNPN, SVGIG (reference sequence). With 1 base clipped from V and 11 bases from J, the junction kept 8 bases outside the gene matches.

The CDR3 loop reads CAISPGTLYQETQYF. CDR3 bases: TGTGCCATCAGTCCCGGGACATTGTACCAAGAGACCCAGTACTTC. The genes are TRBV10-3 and TRBJ2-5, with D possibly matching TRBD1 (6 bases). CDR3 length equals 15 residues. Trimming took off 5 bases at V and 0 bases at J, with 13 bases between the two ends. In germline, CDR1 is ENHRY, CDR2 SYGVKD.

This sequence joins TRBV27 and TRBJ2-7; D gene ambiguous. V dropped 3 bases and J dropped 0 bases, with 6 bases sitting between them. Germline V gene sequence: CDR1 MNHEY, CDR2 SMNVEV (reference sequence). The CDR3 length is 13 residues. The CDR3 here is CASSFGTSYEQYF. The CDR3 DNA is TGTGCCAGCAGTTTTGGCACCTCCTACGAGCAGTACTTC.

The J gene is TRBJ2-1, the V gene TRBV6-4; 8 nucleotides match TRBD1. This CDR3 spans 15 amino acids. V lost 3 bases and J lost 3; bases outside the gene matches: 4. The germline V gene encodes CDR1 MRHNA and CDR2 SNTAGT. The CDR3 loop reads CASSERTGGYNEQFF. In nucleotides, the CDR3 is TGTGCCAGCAGTGAACGAACAGGGGGCTACAATGAGCAGTTCTTC.

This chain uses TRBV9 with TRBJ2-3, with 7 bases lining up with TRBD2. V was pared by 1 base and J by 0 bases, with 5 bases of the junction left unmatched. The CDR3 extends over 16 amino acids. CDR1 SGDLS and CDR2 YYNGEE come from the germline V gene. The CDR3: CASSVLAETSTDTQYF. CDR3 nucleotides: TGTGCCAGCAGCGTACTAGCGGAAACTAGCACAGATACGCAGTATTTT.

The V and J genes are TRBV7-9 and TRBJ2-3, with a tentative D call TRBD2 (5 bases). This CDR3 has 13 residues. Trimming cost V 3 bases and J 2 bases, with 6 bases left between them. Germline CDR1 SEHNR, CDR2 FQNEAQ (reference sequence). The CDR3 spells CASSFRDTDTQYF. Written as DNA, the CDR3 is TGTGCCAGCAGCTTCCGGGACACAGATACGCAGTATTTT.

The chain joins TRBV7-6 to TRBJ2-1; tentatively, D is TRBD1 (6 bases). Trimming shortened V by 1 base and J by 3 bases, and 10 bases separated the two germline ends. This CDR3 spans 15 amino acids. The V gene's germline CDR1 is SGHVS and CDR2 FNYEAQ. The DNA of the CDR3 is TGTGCCAGCAGCTTAGATGGGGGCGACTACAATGAGCAGTTCTTC. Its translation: CASSLDGGDYNEQFF.

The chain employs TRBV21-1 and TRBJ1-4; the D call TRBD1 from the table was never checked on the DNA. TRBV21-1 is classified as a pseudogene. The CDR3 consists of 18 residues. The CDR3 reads CASSKGGLNRVMSGKLFF. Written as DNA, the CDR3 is TGTGCCAGCAGCAAAGGCGGGTTGAACAGGGTTATGAGCGGAAAACTGTTTTTT.

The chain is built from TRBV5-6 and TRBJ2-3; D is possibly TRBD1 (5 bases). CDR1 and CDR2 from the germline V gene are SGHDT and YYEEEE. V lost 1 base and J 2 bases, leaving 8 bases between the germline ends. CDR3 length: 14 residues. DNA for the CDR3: TGTGCCAGCAGCTTGTGGGGCCACACAGATACGCAGTATTTT. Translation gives CASSLWGHTDTQYF.

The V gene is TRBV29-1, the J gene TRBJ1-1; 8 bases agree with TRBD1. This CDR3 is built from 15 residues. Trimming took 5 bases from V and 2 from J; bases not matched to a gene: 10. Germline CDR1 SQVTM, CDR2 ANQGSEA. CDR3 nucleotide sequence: TGCAGCGTTTACAAGACGGACAGGGCAAACACTGAAGCTTTCTTT. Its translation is CSVYKTDRANTEAFF.

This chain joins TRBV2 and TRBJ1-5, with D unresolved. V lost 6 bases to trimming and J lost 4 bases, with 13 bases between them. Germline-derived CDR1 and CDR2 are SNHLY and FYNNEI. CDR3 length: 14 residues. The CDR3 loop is CASSFPRANQPQHF. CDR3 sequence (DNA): TGTGCCAGCAGCTTCCCGCGGGCGAATCAGCCCCAGCATTTT.

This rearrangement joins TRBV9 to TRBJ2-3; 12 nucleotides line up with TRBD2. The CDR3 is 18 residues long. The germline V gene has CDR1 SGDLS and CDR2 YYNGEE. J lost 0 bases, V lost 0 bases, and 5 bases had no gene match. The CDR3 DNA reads TGTGCCAGCAGCGTAGGGCTAGCGGGGGGGTTTAGCACAGATACGCAGTATTTT. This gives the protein CASSVGLAGGFSTDTQYF.

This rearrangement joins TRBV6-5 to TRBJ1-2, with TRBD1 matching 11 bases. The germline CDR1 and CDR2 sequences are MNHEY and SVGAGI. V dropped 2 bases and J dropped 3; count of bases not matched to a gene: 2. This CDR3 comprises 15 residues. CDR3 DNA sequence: TGTGCCAGCAGTTACGGACAGGGGGCGGACTATGGCTACACCTTC. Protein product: CASSYGQGADYGYTF.

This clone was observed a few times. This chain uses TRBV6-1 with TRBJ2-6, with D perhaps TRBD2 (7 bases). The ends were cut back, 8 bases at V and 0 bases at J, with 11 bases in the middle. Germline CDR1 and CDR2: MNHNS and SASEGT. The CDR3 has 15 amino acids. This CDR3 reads CASEGGLSGANVLTF. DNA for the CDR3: TGTGCCAGCGAGGGGGGGCTCTCTGGGGCCAACGTCCTGACTTTC.

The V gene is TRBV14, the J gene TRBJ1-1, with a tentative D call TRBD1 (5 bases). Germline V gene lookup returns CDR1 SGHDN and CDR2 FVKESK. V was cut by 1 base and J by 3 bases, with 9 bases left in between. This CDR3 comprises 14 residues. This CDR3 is CASSQVSGYTEAFF. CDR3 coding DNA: TGTGCCAGCAGCCAAGTTTCAGGGTACACTGAAGCTTTCTTT.

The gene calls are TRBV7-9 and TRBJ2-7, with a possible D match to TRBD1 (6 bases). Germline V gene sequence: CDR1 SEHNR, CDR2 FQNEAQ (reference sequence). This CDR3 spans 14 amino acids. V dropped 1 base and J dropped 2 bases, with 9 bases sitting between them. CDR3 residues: CASSLEGETYEQYF. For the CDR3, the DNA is TGTGCCAGCAGCTTAGAGGGGGAAACCTACGAGCAGTACTTC. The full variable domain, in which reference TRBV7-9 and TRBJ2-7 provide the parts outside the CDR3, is DTGVSQNPRHKITKRGQNVTFRCDPISEHNRLYWYRQTLGQGPEFLTYFQNEAQLEKSRLLSDRFSAERPKGSFSTLEIQRTEQGDSAMYLCASSLEGETYEQYFGPGTRLTVT.

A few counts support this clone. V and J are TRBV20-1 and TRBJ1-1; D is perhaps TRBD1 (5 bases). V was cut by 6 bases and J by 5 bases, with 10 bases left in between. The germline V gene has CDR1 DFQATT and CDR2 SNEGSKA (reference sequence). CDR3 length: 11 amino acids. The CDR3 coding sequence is TGCAGTGCCCCACGGGGGACTGAAGCTTTCTTT. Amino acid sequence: CSAPRGTEAFF.

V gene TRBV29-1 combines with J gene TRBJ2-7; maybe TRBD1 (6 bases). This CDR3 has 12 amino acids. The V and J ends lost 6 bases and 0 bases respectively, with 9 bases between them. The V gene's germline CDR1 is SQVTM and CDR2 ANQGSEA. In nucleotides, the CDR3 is TGCAGCGTAGAACAGGGCTCCTACGAGCAGTACTTC. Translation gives CSVEQGSYEQYF.

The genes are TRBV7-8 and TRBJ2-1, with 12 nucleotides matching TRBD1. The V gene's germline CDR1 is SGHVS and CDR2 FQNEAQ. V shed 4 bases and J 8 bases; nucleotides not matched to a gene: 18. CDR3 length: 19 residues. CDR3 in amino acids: CASSSPGQGAIISGHEQFF. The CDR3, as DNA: TGTGCCAGCAGCTCACCGGGACAGGGGGCTATTATTAGCGGACATGAGCAGTTCTTC.

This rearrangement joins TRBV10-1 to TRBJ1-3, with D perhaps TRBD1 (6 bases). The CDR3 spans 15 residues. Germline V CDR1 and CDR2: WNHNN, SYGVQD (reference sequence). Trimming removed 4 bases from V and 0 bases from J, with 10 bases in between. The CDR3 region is CASSATGNSGNTIYF. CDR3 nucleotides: TGCGCCAGCAGTGCCACAGGGAACTCTGGAAACACCATATATTTT.

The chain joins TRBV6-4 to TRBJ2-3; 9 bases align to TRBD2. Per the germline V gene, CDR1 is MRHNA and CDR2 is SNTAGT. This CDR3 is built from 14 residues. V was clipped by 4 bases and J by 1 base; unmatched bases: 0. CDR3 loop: CASSVAGGTDTQYF. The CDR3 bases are TGTGCCAGCAGTGTAGCGGGGGGCACAGATACGCAGTATTTT.

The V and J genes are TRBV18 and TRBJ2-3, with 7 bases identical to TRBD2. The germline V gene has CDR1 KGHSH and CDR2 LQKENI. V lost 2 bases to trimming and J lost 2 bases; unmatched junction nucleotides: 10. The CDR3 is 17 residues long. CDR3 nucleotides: TGTGCCAGCTCACCAATCGACGCTAGCGGCTTCACAGATACGCAGTATTTT. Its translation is CASSPIDASGFTDTQYF.

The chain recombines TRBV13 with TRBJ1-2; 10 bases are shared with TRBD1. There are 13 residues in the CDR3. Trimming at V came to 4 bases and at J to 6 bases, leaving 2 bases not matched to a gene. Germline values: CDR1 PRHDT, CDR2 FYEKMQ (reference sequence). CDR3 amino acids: CASSSGTGDGYTF. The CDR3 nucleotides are TGTGCCAGCAGCTCGGGGACAGGGGATGGCTACACCTTC.

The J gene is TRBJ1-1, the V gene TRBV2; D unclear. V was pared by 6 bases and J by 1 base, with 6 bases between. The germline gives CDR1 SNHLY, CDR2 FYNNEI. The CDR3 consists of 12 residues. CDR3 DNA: TGTGCCAGCAGCTCGGGGAACACTGAAGCTTTCTTT. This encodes CASSSGNTEAFF.